One sample yielded the 15 T cell receptor beta chains listed below, sequenced in a study of identical twins. TCRdb re-called the 5' RACE reads through MiXCR, storing one row per CDR3 protein. The sample shows 1.5 million or so distinct CDR3 sequences, more than 30% of them seen only once. The sequenced sample consisted of cord blood. These receptors all stem from a newborn girl in good health.

This clonotype showed up just a few times. V is TRBV20-1 and J is TRBJ2-3; 7 nucleotides align to TRBD2. The CDR3 is 14 amino acids. Trimming cost V 2 bases and J 4 bases; bases outside gene matches: 6. Germline V gene sequence: CDR1 DFQATT, CDR2 SNEGSKA (reference sequence). In DNA form, the CDR3 reads TGCAGTGCTAGACGGGGGGTAGGGTCAGATACGCAGTATTTT. Translating gives CSARRGVGSDTQYF.

This clonotype was observed once. The chain recombines TRBV29-1 with TRBJ2-3; 9 nucleotides line up with TRBD1. From germline, CDR1 is SQVTM and CDR2 ANQGSEA. CDR3 size: 15 residues. J was trimmed by 0 bases and V by 7 bases; bases with no gene match: 8. DNA for the CDR3: TGCAGCGCCCAGATAGGACAGGGGAGCACAGATACGCAGTATTTT. This gives the protein CSAQIGQGSTDTQYF.

In this sample, this clonotype turned up a few times. V gene TRBV28 combines with J gene TRBJ1-2; D gene unclear. Germline assignment: CDR1 MDHEN and CDR2 SYDVKM. Deletions cut 2 bases from V and 8 bases from J, with 12 bases between. CDR3 size: 13 residues. CDR3 protein: CASSLPGYEGYTF. CDR3 bases: TGTGCCAGCAGTTTACCGGGGTATGAGGGCTACACCTTC.

The chain links TRBV4-2 to TRBJ2-1; maybe TRBD2 (6 bases). V was cut by 0 bases and J by 8 bases, with 17 bases left in between. CDR1 and CDR2 (germline): LGHNA, YNFKEQ. The CDR3 has 16 residues. CDR3 nucleotides: TGTGCCAGCAGCCAAGATGGGACTCCTAAACGCGATGAGCAGTTCTTC. Translating it yields CASSQDGTPKRDEQFF.

The chain carries TRBV7-2 and TRBJ1-4; D is unclear. The germline V and J ends were trimmed by 3 bases and 2 bases, with 4 bases remaining between them. The CDR3 runs to 13 residues. In germline, CDR1 is SGHTA, CDR2 FQGNSA. The CDR3 spells CASSFSTNEKLFF. The CDR3, as DNA: TGTGCCAGCAGCTTTAGTACTAATGAAAAACTGTTTTTT.

Details on this clonotype: At one end the junction does not follow the germline gene, possibly because of a read error. The genes are TRBV4-1 and TRBJ2-7; D unclear. Germline values: CDR1 MGHRA, CDR2 YSYEKL. This CDR3 spans 12 amino acids. The CDR3 region is CVSSQDGYEQYF. For the CDR3, the DNA is TGCGTCAGCAGCCAAGACGGGTACGAGCAGTACTTC.

Details on this clonotype: A much larger clone lies a single base off, so this may be a read error. This chain joins TRBV7-9 and TRBJ2-1; D perhaps matches TRBD2 (6 bases). Germline V gene lookup returns CDR1 SEHNR and CDR2 FQNEAQ (reference sequence). Trimming pared 7 bases from V and 0 bases from J, leaving 7 bases between. The CDR3 is made up of 13 amino acids. CDR3 bases: TGTGCCAGCACTAGCGCCTCCTACAATGAGCAGTTCTTC. This gives the protein CASTSASYNEQFF.

This clonotype was observed a few times. The gene calls are TRBV20-1 and TRBJ1-2, with 11 bases that match TRBD1. J was trimmed by 8 bases and V by 3 bases; bases with no gene match: 5. The CDR3 is 13 amino acids. Germline CDR1 reads DFQATT; CDR2 reads SNEGSKA (reference sequence). Here the CDR3 DNA reads TGCAGTGCTAGTGAGTGGACAGGGGGCGGCTACACCTTC. It translates to CSASEWTGGGYTF.

This clonotype was seen a few times. This sequence joins TRBV18 and TRBJ1-2; D not certain. This CDR3 region has 13 residues. V lost 1 base, J lost 4 bases, and 7 bases lay in between. Germline assignment: CDR1 KGHSH and CDR2 LQKENI. CDR3 in amino acids: CASSPQASYGYTF. In DNA form, the CDR3 reads TGTGCCAGCTCACCACAGGCCTCCTATGGCTACACCTTC.

The genes are TRBV28 and TRBJ1-5, with unresolved D. Germline V lookup: CDR1 MDHEN, CDR2 SYDVKM. V lost 5 bases, J lost 5 bases, and 4 bases lay in between. The CDR3 consists of 11 residues. In DNA, the CDR3 is TGTGCCAGCAGTATGGATCAGCCCCAGCATTTT. This translates into CASSMDQPQHF.

This clonotype occurred a few times. This sequence joins TRBV5-1 and TRBJ1-5; TRBD1 might be the D (6 bases). The germline CDR1 and CDR2 sequences are SGHRS and YFSETQ. The CDR3 totals 14 residues. V was shortened by 2 bases and J by 7 bases, with 13 bases between the two germline ends. Here the CDR3 reads CASSFSGQGQPQHF. For the CDR3, the DNA is TGCGCCAGCAGCTTCTCGGGACAAGGACAGCCCCAGCATTTT.

This clonotype showed up just a few times. This chain links TRBV7-2 with TRBJ2-3; D not certain. Looked up from germline, CDR1 is SGHTA and CDR2 is FQGNSA. With 4 bases removed from V and 4 bases from J, the gap between germline ends came to 9 bases. This CDR3 contains 13 residues. The CDR3 bases are TGTGCCAGCAGCTCGCGCAGTTCAGATACGCAGTATTTT. Its translation is CASSSRSSDTQYF.

The chain combines TRBV28 with TRBJ2-3; TRBD1 aligns across 7 bases. V dropped 5 bases and J dropped 2; count of bases not matched to a gene: 10. Looked up from germline, CDR1 is MDHEN and CDR2 is SYDVKM. The CDR3 is 16 amino acids. CDR3 residues: CASSPPPGQLTDTQYF. The CDR3 nucleotides read TGTGCCAGCAGTCCCCCCCCGGGACAGCTCACAGATACGCAGTATTTT.

This clonotype appeared many times. V gene TRBV9 combines with J gene TRBJ2-1, with 9 nucleotides matching TRBD2. J lost 0 bases, V lost 4 bases, and 5 bases had no gene match. The CDR3 is 16 amino acids. Germline values: CDR1 SGDLS, CDR2 YYNGEE. The CDR3 nucleotides are TGTGCCAGCAGCTCCCGTAGCGGGAGCTCCTACAATGAGCAGTTCTTC. This encodes CASSSRSGSSYNEQFF.

The rearrangement links TRBV5-6 to TRBJ1-5; possibly TRBD1 for D (6 bases). The V end lost 1 base, the J end lost 0 bases, and 20 bases lay between the germline ends. The germline gives CDR1 SGHDT, CDR2 YYEEEE. The CDR3 consists of 19 residues. This CDR3 is CASSLLKGGAGLSNQPQHF. The CDR3 region has the DNA TGTGCCAGCAGCTTGTTGAAGGGGGGCGCGGGGCTTAGCAATCAGCCCCAGCATTTT.